The next 27 T cell receptor beta chains were all read from a single sample in a study of OX40 agonist ivuxolimab in advanced cancers. Libraries were prepared by immunoSEQ multiplex PCR; TCRdb keeps only in-frame clonotypes and omits some of them. The sample lists approximately 94,000 clones, 89% occurring once. Sequencing used CD4+ or CD8+ T cells sorted from blood, obtained in a trial of the OX40 agonist ivuxolimab. Receptor source: an adult with an advanced solid tumor such as melanoma, head and neck, liver or kidney cancer.

This clone was seen once. This chain joins TRBV7-9 and TRBJ1-1; D not resolved. CDR1 is SEHNR and CDR2 is FQNEAQ in the germline V gene (reference sequence). Trimming removed 2 bases at V and 3 bases at J, with 16 bases between. This CDR3 comprises 16 residues. CDR3 in amino acids: CASSLRPGGLDTEAFF. CDR3 sequence (DNA): TGTGCCAGCAGCTTAAGGCCAGGTGGTCTAGACACTGAAGCTTTCTTT.

This clone has a single count. The chain combines TRBV5-6 with TRBJ2-5; D ambiguous. Germline V gives CDR1 SGHDT, CDR2 YYEEEE. Trimming took 1 base from V and 1 from J, leaving 11 bases between them. The CDR3 totals 15 residues. The CDR3 loop reads CASSLLGGRQETQYF. The CDR3, as DNA: TGTGCCAGCAGCTTGTTGGGCGGACGCCAAGAGACCCAGTACTTC.

This clone has just a few counts. V usage is TRBV19 and J usage is TRBJ1-4, with D unresolved. Germline loops: CDR1 LNHDA, CDR2 SQIVND (reference sequence). The CDR3 has 16 residues. With 3 bases removed from V and 3 bases from J, the gap between germline ends came to 14 bases. The CDR3 sequence: CASSISGRPSNEKLFF. The CDR3, as DNA: TGTGCCAGTAGTATCTCCGGGAGGCCGTCTAATGAAAAACTGTTTTTT.

The J gene is TRBJ1-2, the V gene TRBV5-1; tentatively, D is TRBD1 (5 bases). Trimming shortened V by 0 bases and J by 7 bases, and 16 bases separated the two germline ends. CDR3 length: 15 residues. CDR1 is SGHRS and CDR2 is YFSETQ in the germline V gene. CDR3 DNA: TGCGCCAGCAGCTTGGCCGGAGGGGATGGGCCTGGCTACACCTTC. Translating it yields CASSLAGGDGPGYTF.

This clone was picked up one time. The chain is built from TRBV19 and TRBJ1-2, with 8 bases fitting TRBD1. The J segment lost 4 bases and the V segment lost 4 bases, leaving 17 bases of the junction unmatched. The length of the CDR3 is 18 residues. From germline, CDR1 is LNHDA and CDR2 SQIVND (reference sequence). The CDR3 is CASSSPTRTGLISYGYTF. The CDR3 DNA follows: TGTGCCAGTAGTAGCCCAACTCGGACAGGGCTCATCTCCTATGGCTACACCTTC.

This rearrangement joins TRBV30 to TRBJ1-5; D uncertain. The CDR3 loop spans 14 amino acids. V was trimmed by 0 bases and J by 3 bases, leaving 9 bases between them. The germline V gene has CDR1 GTSNPN and CDR2 SVGIG (reference sequence). The CDR3 protein is CAWSVSGDNQPQHF. In nucleotides, the CDR3 is TGTGCCTGGAGTGTGTCTGGGGACAATCAGCCCCAGCATTTT.

The genes are TRBV27 and TRBJ1-1; TRBD1 agrees at 9 bases. Germline V lookup: CDR1 MNHEY, CDR2 SMNVEV (reference sequence). CDR3 size: 16 residues. J was trimmed by 1 base and V by 2 bases; bases with no gene match: 5. In DNA, the CDR3 is TGTGCCAGCAGTTTAGGAGGGACAGGGCCGAACACTGAAGCTTTCTTT. This encodes CASSLGGTGPNTEAFF.

The chain combines TRBV30 with TRBJ1-2; perhaps TRBD1 as D (5 bases). Germline CDR1 reads GTSNPN; CDR2 reads SVGIG (reference sequence). The CDR3 covers 13 residues. The V end was cut by 0 bases, the J end by 12 bases, with 17 bases between. The CDR3 sequence is CAWSVRGAAANTF. The DNA for the CDR3 is TGTGCCTGGAGTGTACGGGGCGCAGCCGCGAACACCTTC.

The chain links TRBV30 to TRBJ1-2, with 7 bases matching TRBD1. The V gene end was trimmed by 4 bases and the J gene end by 4 bases; junction bases not matched to a gene: 9. The CDR3 runs to 14 residues. CDR1 and CDR2 (germline): GTSNPN, SVGIG (reference sequence). CDR3 amino acids: CAWIKPGQTYGYTF. The DNA for the CDR3 is TGTGCCTGGATTAAGCCGGGACAGACCTATGGCTACACCTTC.

The chain carries TRBV7-8 and TRBJ1-1; D ambiguous. Germline V gene sequence: CDR1 SGHVS, CDR2 FQNEAQ. The V and J ends lost 3 bases and 4 bases respectively, with 9 bases between them. This CDR3 is 13 amino acids long. CDR3 amino acids: CASSLLQITEAFF. Here the CDR3 DNA reads TGTGCCAGCAGCTTGTTACAAATCACTGAAGCTTTCTTT.

The chain couples TRBV7-9 to TRBJ2-7; 10 positions agree with TRBD1. Germline assignment: CDR1 SEHNR and CDR2 FQNEAQ (reference sequence). CDR3 length: 17 amino acids. Trimming took 0 bases from V and 2 from J; bases not matched to a gene: 7. The CDR3 is CASSLAGGTGDPYEQYF. The DNA of the CDR3 is TGTGCCAGCAGCTTAGCGGGAGGGACAGGGGATCCCTACGAGCAGTACTTC.

V is TRBV10-1 and J is TRBJ2-1; D perhaps matches TRBD1 (6 bases). This CDR3 has 15 residues. Trimming left V 3 bases short and J 0 bases short, with 9 bases between. Germline assignment: CDR1 WNHNN and CDR2 SYGVQD (reference sequence). The CDR3 is CASSDAGVSYNEQFF. The CDR3 region has the DNA TGCGCCAGCAGTGATGCAGGGGTCTCCTACAATGAGCAGTTCTTC.

This clone was counted only a few times. The chain couples TRBV7-9 to TRBJ1-1; D ambiguous. CDR1 and CDR2 from the germline V gene are SEHNR and FQNEAQ (reference sequence). Deletions cut 3 bases from V and 5 bases from J, with 4 bases between. The CDR3 extends over 11 amino acids. CDR3 nucleotide sequence: TGTGCCAGCAGCTTTCAGACTGAAGCTTTCTTT. The encoded protein is CASSFQTEAFF.

The V call is TRBV5-1, the J call TRBJ2-7; D might be TRBD1 or TRBD2, each matching 6 bases. Germline values: CDR1 SGHRS, CDR2 YFSETQ. V was cut by 1 base and J by 4 bases, with 12 bases left in between. The CDR3 has 14 residues. CDR3 amino acids: CASSLLGGAYEQYF. Here the CDR3 DNA reads TGCGCCAGCAGCTTGTTGGGGGGCGCTTACGAGCAGTACTTC.

This chain uses TRBV30 with TRBJ1-6, with D possibly TRBD1 on 6 matching bases. The CDR3 has 13 amino acids. Germline V gene data show CDR1 as GTSNPN and CDR2 as SVGIG (reference sequence). The V gene lost 1 base and the J gene lost 6 bases, with 7 bases spanning the gap. The CDR3 spells CAWSGQANSPLHF. The CDR3 nucleotides read TGTGCCTGGAGTGGACAGGCTAATTCACCCCTCCACTTT.

Remarks on this clone: Other DNA variants within this sample encode the same CDR3. The chain carries TRBV11-2 and TRBJ2-7; D is ambiguous. Looked up from germline, CDR1 is SGHAT and CDR2 is FQNNGV. The CDR3 is 14 amino acids. With 0 bases removed from V and 0 bases from J, the gap between germline ends came to 6 bases. CDR3 residues: CASSLDRISYEQYF. The CDR3 region has the DNA TGTGCCAGCAGCTTAGATCGGATCTCCTACGAGCAGTACTTC. The entire variable domain, with the rest obtained from reference TRBV11-2 and TRBJ2-7, is as follows: EAGVAQSPRYKIIEKRQSVAFWCNPISGHATLYWYQQILGQGPKLLIQFQNNGVVDDSQLPKDRFSAERLKGVDSTLKIQPAKLEDSAVYLCASSLDRISYEQYFGPGTRLTVT.

The chain joins TRBV28 to TRBJ1-4; D is possibly TRBD1 (5 bases). The CDR3 length is 14 residues. Trimming stripped 2 bases from V and 4 bases from J, with 8 bases between. From germline, CDR1 is MDHEN and CDR2 SYDVKM. The CDR3 DNA sequence: TGTGCCAGCAGTTTAATGGGGCGTAATGAAAAACTGTTTTTT. It is translated as CASSLMGRNEKLFF.

The sample holds one count of this clone. V and J are TRBV23-1 and TRBJ2-2; no reliable D call. TRBV23-1 is classed as an ORF, of uncertain function. The CDR3 runs 11 residues. Trimming shortened V by 7 bases and J by 7 bases, and 7 bases separated the two germline ends. For the CDR3, the DNA is TGCGCCAGCACTCCGAACGGGGAGCTGTTTTTT. It is translated as CASTPNGELFF.

This clone occurred once. The V call is TRBV14, the J call TRBJ2-2, with D unclear. Germline loops: CDR1 SGHDN, CDR2 FVKESK. V was cut by 3 bases and J by 2 bases, with 13 bases left in between. The CDR3 totals 16 residues. The CDR3 DNA reads TGTGCCAGCAGCCAGTACCCGGGCGTTAACACCGGGGAGCTGTTTTTT. It codes for CASSQYPGVNTGELFF. The variable domain in full, completed from reference TRBV14 and TRBJ2-2, reads EAGVTQFPSHSVIEKGQTVTLRCDPISGHDNLYWYRRVMGKEIKFLLHFVKESKQDESGMPNNRFLAERTGGTYSTLKVQPAELEDSGVYFCASSQYPGVNTGELFFGEGSRLTVL.

A word on this clone: Within the sample, other DNA sequences also encode this same CDR3. The chain employs TRBV29-1 and TRBJ2-2; D remains unclear. V was shortened by 4 bases and J by 5 bases, with 5 bases between the two germline ends. Germline-derived CDR1 and CDR2 are SQVTM and ANQGSEA. This CDR3 spans 11 amino acids. In DNA form, the CDR3 reads TGCAGCGTTGGAGAAACCGGGGAGCTGTTTTTT. It is translated as CSVGETGELFF.

This chain uses TRBV21-1 with TRBJ2-3; whether TRBD1, the table's D call, matches the DNA was not checked. TRBV21-1 is reported as a pseudogene. The CDR3 runs 18 residues. This CDR3 is CASSKAGTGPKSTDTQYF. CDR3 bases: TGTGCCAGCAGCAAAGCCGGGACAGGTCCTAAGAGCACAGATACGCAGTATTTT.

This chain uses TRBV29-1 with TRBJ2-7, with unresolved D. The CDR3 length is 12 residues. CDR1 and CDR2 (germline): SQVTM, ANQGSEA. The germline V and J ends were trimmed by 1 base and 0 bases, with 4 bases remaining between them. CDR3 DNA sequence: TGCAGCGTTGAAGGGCCCTCCTACGAGCAGTACTTC. This encodes CSVEGPSYEQYF.

The V call is TRBV2, the J call TRBJ1-4; the D is unclear. Germline lookup yields CDR1 SNHLY and CDR2 FYNNEI. Trimming took off 3 bases at V and 10 bases at J, with 9 bases between the two ends. This CDR3 comprises 12 residues. The CDR3 reads CASSEEPLKLFF. In DNA, the CDR3 is TGTGCCAGCAGTGAGGAGCCACTAAAACTGTTTTTT.

This chain connects TRBV5-4 to TRBJ2-7, with D possibly being TRBD2 (5 bases). CDR1 is SGHNT, CDR2 YYREEE, per germline (reference sequence). The CDR3 length is 14 residues. The V and J ends lost 3 bases and 3 bases respectively, with 13 bases between them. The CDR3 spells CASSSPGNNYEQYF. As DNA, the CDR3 is TGTGCCAGCAGCTCCCCCGGGAATAACTACGAGCAGTACTTC.

In its sample, this clone was seen once. The chain combines TRBV11-2 with TRBJ2-1, with unresolved D. V was pared by 5 bases and J by 2 bases, with 10 bases between. The CDR3 contains 14 residues. CDR1 SGHAT and CDR2 FQNNGV come from the germline V gene. CDR3 in amino acids: CASSPSGAYNEQFF. The CDR3 region has the DNA TGTGCCAGCAGCCCAAGTGGGGCCTACAATGAGCAGTTCTTC.

This clone was detected only once. The genes are TRBV11-2 and TRBJ2-7, with D perhaps being TRBD1 or TRBD2 (5 bases each). CDR3 length: 14 residues. V lost 7 bases and J lost 8, with 21 bases in between. Germline V gene sequence: CDR1 SGHAT, CDR2 FQNNGV. The CDR3 nucleotides are TGTGCCAGCACCAAGGGGTCCGGGACGGGGAAGCAGTACTTC. It is translated as CASTKGSGTGKQYF.

The chain uses TRBV2 and TRBJ2-7; TRBD1 is a possible D gene (5 bases). V lost 5 bases to trimming and J lost 3 bases, with 11 bases between them. This CDR3 spans 13 amino acids. Germline CDR1 and CDR2: SNHLY and FYNNEI. Written as DNA, the CDR3 is TGTGCCAGCAGTCTGGGGCAGAACTACGAGCAGTACTTC. Translating gives CASSLGQNYEQYF.